The entry below gives a single TCR beta chain sequence along with its context. This clone was picked up one time. Its binding antigen is unknown. Base qualities are not at hand, and no much larger clone is one base apart. The sample's time point label, in plain terms: about 28 days (+/-7) after the second vaccine dose. This specimen's treatment or condition label, interpreted: meningococcal conjugate vaccine given as trial control. Vaccinee samples came from UK trials COV001 and COV002, including a single-blind randomized controlled phase 2/3 trial of AZD1222 (ChAdOx1 nCoV-19) in healthy adults. Trial participant PBMC samples were collected at day 0 and day 28 after the second dose for TCRbeta chain sequencing. The data derive from a study of T cell responses to AZD1222 COVID-19 vaccine (TCRdb year 2021). Turning to the overall study: A total of just over 230 trial participants underwent TCR sequencing, of whom some 210 received two doses of AZD1222 and approximately 25 received two doses of the MenACWY control vaccine. Enrollment into the trials was organized by age into subgroups of 18-55, 56-69 and 70-plus years, and those subgroups contained roughly 140, 27 and 60 TCR-sequenced participants, respectively.

The CDR3 regions of human TCRbeta chains were analyzed by immunosequencing. Turning to the authors' computational methods: TCRs in the repertoires were compared against a reference library of SARS-CoV-2-specific TCRs that had been generated with the MIRA antigen-specificity platform. Breadth meant the fraction of unique TCRs that were SARS-CoV-2-associated, whereas depth meant the fraction of total T cells that were SARS-CoV-2-associated. Each spike-specific TCR was assigned to its reactive spike region and to a CD4 or CD8 class using the MIRA data. Log10-transformed breadth and depth values were compared by one-way ANOVA with Sidak's multiple comparisons tests. The table was pulled from immuneACCESS by TCRdb, which kept in-frame rearrangements only. Such tables lose some clones; where checked, under half of the loss comes from unresolved V genes, and the rest has no known cause. The DNA gave D and trimming, while V, J and clone size come from that table. Present in this sample are some 150,000 clones, around 90% of which were seen just once. Of the sample, 4.5% to 5.5% falls within the top ten clones.

The study at large found these results: Reportedly, close to half of the unique spike-specific TCRs recognized epitopes lying outside the regions that are mutated in the B.1.351 and B.1.1.7 variants. Because no day 14 peak-response samples were available, the repertoires could be characterized only after the peak T cell response. Conclusions about previously exposed vaccinees were limited because only six AZD1222 recipients were SARS-CoV-2 seropositive at baseline. Participants were mostly white British and included more females than males, and it was suggested by the authors that clonal diversity may have been underestimated. The vaccine-associated CD4 TCRs covered the entire spike protein, and the dominant responses fell in regions 160-218 and 743-854. In the small 56-69-year group, the increase in depth fell short of significance, most likely because of low power. After two AZD1222 doses, spike-specific TCR breadth and depth were significantly higher than at day 0 and than in MenACWY recipients.

The sequence derives from an adult who received the MenACWY meningococcal vaccine as a control. Sequencing was performed on peripheral blood, taken 28 days after the second dose of the MenACWY control vaccine.

DNA sequence: TGCGCCAGCAGCTTGTCTGTTCTCTATGGCTACACCTTC. Its protein is CASSLSVLYGYTF. The rearranged segments are TRBV5-1 and TRBJ1-2; the D gene remains uncertain. CDR1 and CDR2 are drawn from the germline V gene: SGHRS, YFSETQ. The CDR3 covers 13 residues, taking in both the cysteine and the phenylalanine. Only the CDR3 DNA is retained, 39 bases long and in frame from the first base. The junction carries 8 bases between V and J, which are trimmed by 1 base and 4 bases respectively.